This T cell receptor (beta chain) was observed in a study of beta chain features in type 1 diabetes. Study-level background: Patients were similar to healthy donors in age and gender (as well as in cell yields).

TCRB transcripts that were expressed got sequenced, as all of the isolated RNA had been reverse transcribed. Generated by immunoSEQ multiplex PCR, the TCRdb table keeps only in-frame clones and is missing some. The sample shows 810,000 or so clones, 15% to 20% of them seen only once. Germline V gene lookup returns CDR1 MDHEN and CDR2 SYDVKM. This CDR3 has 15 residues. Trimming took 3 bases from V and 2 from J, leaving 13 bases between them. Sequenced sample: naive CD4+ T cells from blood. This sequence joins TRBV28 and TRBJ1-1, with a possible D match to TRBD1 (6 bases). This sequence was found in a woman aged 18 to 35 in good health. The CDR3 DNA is TGTGCCAGCAGTTTCCCCTCAGGGGTCAACACTGAAGCTTTCTTT. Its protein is CASSFPSGVNTEAFF.